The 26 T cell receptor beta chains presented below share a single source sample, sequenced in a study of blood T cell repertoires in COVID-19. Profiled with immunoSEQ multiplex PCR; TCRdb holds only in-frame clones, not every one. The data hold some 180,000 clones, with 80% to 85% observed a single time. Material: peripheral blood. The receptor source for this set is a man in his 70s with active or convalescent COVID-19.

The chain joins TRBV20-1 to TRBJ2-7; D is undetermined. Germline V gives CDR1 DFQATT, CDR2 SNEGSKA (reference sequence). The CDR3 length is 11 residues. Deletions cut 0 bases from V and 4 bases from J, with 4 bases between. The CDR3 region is CSARDYYEQYF. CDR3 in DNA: TGCAGTGCTAGAGATTATTACGAGCAGTACTTC.

In DNA form, the CDR3 reads TGTGCCAGCAGTCCCCCCGGGGGTTCCGGGACTTACTCCTACGAGCAGTACTTC. It specifies CASSPPGGSGTYSYEQYF. This chain joins TRBV6-6 and TRBJ2-7; D perhaps matches TRBD2 (6 bases). The germline V gene has CDR1 MNHNY and CDR2 SVGAGI (reference sequence). The V and J ends lost 5 bases and 0 bases respectively, with 23 bases between them. The CDR3 has 18 amino acids.

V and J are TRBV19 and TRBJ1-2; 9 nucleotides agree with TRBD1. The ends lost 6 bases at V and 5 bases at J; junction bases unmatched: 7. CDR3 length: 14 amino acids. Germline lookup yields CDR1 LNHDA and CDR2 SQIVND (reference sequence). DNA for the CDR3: TGTGCCAGTAGGCGGACAGGGGAAGGGTATGGCTACACCTTC. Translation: CASRRTGEGYGYTF. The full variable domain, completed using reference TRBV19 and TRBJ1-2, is DGGITQSPKYLFRKEGQNVTLSCEQNLNHDAMYWYRQDPGQGLRLIYYSQIVNDFQKGDIAEGYSVSREKKESFPLTVTSAQKNPTAFYLCASRRTGEGYGYTFGSGTRLTVV.

This chain's CDR3 is CASSLVGGIGEKLFF. Here the CDR3 DNA reads TGTGCCAGCAGCTTAGTCGGGGGGATAGGTGAAAAACTGTTTTTT. V and J are TRBV7-2 and TRBJ1-4; tentatively, D is TRBD1 (5 bases). The CDR3 consists of 15 residues. The V end was cut by 1 base, the J end by 7 bases, with 13 bases between. Germline CDR1 reads SGHTA; CDR2 reads FQGNSA.

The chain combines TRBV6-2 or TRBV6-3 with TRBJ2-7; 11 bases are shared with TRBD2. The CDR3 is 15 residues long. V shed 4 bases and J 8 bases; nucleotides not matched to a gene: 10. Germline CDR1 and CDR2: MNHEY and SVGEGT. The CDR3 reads CASSSVIAGGPKQYF. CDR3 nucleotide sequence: TGTGCCAGCAGTTCCGTGATAGCGGGAGGGCCAAAGCAGTACTTC.

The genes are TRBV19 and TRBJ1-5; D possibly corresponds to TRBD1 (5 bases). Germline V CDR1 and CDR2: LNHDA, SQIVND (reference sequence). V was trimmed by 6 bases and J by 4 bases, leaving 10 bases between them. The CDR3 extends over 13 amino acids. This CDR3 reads CASRDRLNQPQHF. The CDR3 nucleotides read TGTGCCAGTAGAGACAGATTGAATCAGCCCCAGCATTTT.

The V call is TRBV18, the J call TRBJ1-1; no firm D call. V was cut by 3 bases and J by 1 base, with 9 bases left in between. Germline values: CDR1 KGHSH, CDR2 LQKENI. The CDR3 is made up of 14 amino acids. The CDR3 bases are TGTGCCAGCTCACCTCTCGAGGGGAACACTGAAGCTTTCTTT. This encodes CASSPLEGNTEAFF.

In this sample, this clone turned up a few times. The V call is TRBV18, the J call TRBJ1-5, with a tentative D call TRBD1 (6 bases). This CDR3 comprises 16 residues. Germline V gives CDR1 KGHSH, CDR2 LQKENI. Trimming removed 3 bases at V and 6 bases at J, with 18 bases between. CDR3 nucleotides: TGTGCCAGCTCACCGGGGGGCGGGGGAGACGGTCAGCCCCAGCATTTT. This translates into CASSPGGGGDGQPQHF.

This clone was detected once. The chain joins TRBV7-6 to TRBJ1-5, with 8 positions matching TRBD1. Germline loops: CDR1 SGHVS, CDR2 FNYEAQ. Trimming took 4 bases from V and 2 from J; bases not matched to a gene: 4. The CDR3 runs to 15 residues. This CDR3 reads CASSSQQGGNQPQHF. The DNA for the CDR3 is TGTGCCAGCAGCTCCCAACAGGGGGGCAATCAGCCCCAGCATTTT.

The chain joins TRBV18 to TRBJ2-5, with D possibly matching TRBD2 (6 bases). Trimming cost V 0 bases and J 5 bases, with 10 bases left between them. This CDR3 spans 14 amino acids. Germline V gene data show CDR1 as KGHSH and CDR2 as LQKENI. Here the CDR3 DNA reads TGTGCCAGCTCACCACCGGCAGGGAGGGAGACCCAGTACTTC. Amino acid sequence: CASSPPAGRETQYF.

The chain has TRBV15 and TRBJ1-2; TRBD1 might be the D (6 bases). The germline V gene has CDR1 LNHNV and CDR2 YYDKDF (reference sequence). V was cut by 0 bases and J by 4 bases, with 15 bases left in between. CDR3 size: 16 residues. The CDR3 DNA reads TGTGCCACCAGCAGAGATCCCGATGGGGGCGGCTATGGCTACACCTTC. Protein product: CATSRDPDGGGYGYTF.

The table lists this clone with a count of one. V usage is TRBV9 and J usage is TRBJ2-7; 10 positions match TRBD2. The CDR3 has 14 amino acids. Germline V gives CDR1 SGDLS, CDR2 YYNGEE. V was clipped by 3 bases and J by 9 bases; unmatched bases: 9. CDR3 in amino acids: CASSERPSGSVQYF. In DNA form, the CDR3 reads TGTGCCAGCAGCGAGAGGCCTAGCGGGAGTGTGCAGTACTTC.

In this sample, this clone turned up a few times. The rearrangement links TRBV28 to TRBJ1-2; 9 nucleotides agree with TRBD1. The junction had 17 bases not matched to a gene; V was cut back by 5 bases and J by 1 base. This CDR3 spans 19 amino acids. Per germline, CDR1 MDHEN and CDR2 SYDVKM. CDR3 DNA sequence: TGTGCCAGCAGTCCCTCCGGGACAGGGAGCCAAATAGATAACTATGGCTACACCTTC. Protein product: CASSPSGTGSQIDNYGYTF.

CDR3 loop: CASSPLPGQGAKKVEQYF. The CDR3 DNA reads as TGTGCCAGCTCCCCGCTCCCGGGACAGGGGGCGAAGAAGGTCGAGCAGTACTTC. The V and J genes are TRBV18 and TRBJ2-7, with 12 bases lining up with TRBD1. The CDR3 runs to 18 residues. Germline CDR1 reads KGHSH; CDR2 reads LQKENI. V was pared by 6 bases and J by 6 bases, with 18 bases of the junction left unmatched.

As DNA, the CDR3 is TGCAGCGTCCAATCACAGGTCAATCAGCCCCAGCATTTT. Protein product: CSVQSQVNQPQHF. The chain links TRBV29-1 to TRBJ1-5, with a weak D call TRBD1 (5 bases). CDR3 length: 13 residues. Trimming left V 6 bases short and J 3 bases short, with 12 bases between. Per germline, CDR1 SQVTM and CDR2 ANQGSEA.

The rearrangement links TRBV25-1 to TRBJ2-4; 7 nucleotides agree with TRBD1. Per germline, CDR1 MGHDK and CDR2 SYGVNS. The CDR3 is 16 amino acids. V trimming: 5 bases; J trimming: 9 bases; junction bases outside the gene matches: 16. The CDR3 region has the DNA TGTGCCAGCAGTCAGCAGACAGGGCTTCAAGGGGGCATTCAGTACTTC. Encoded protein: CASSQQTGLQGGIQYF.

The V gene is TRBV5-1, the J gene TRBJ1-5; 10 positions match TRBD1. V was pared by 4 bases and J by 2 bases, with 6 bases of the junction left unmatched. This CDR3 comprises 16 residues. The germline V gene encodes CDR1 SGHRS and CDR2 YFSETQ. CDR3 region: CASSLTGTGGNQPQHF. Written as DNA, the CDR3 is TGCGCCAGCAGCCTGACCGGGACAGGGGGCAATCAGCCCCAGCATTTT.

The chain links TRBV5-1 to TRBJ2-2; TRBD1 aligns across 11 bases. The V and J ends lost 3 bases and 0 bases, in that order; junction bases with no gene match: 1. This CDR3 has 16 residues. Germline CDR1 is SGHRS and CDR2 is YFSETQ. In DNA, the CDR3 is TGCGCCAGCAGCTCGGGACAGGGGGCGAACACCGGGGAGCTGTTTTTT. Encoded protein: CASSSGQGANTGELFF.

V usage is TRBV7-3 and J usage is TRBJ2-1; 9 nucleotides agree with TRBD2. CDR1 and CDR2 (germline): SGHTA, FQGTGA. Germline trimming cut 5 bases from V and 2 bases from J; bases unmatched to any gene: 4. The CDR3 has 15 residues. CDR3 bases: TGTGCCAGCAGCCTTACTAGCGGGCCCTACAATGAGCAGTTCTTC. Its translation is CASSLTSGPYNEQFF.

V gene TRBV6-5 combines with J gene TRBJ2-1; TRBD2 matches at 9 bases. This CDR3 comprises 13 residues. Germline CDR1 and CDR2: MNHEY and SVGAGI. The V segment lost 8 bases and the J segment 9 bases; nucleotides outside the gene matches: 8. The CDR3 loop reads CASSPSGDFEQFF. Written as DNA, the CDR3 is TGTGCCAGCTCCCCTAGCGGGGACTTTGAGCAGTTCTTC.

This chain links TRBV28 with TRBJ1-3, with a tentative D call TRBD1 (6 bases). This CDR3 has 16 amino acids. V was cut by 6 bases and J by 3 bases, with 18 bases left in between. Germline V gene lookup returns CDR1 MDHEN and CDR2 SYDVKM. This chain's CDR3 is CASRDPRGAHGNTIYF. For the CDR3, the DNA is TGTGCCAGCAGAGATCCCCGGGGGGCGCATGGAAACACCATATATTTT. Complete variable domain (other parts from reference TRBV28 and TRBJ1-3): DVKVTQSSRYLVKRTGEKVFLECVQDMDHENMFWYRQDPGLGLRLIYFSYDVKMKEKGDIPEGYSVSREKKERFSLILESASTNQTSMYLCASRDPRGAHGNTIYFGEGSWLTVV.

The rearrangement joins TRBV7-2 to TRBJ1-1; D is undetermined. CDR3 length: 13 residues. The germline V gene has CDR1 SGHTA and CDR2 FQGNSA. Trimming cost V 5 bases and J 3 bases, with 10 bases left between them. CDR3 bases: TGTGCCAGCAGCAGATACCGGGACACTGAAGCTTTCTTT. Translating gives CASSRYRDTEAFF.

The CDR3 reads CASSLETGGATEAFF. The CDR3 nucleotides read TGCGCCAGCAGCTTGGAAACAGGGGGCGCCACTGAAGCTTTCTTT. The rearrangement uses TRBV5-1 and TRBJ1-1; 9 nucleotides align to TRBD1. CDR3 length: 15 residues. V was clipped by 0 bases and J by 4 bases; unmatched bases: 4. Germline V gives CDR1 SGHRS, CDR2 YFSETQ.

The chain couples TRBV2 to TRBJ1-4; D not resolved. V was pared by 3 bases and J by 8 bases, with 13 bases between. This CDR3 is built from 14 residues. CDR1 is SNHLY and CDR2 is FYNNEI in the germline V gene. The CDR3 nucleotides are TGTGCCAGCAGTGACAGGCGTCTTGGGGAAAAACTGTTTTTT. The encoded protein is CASSDRRLGEKLFF.

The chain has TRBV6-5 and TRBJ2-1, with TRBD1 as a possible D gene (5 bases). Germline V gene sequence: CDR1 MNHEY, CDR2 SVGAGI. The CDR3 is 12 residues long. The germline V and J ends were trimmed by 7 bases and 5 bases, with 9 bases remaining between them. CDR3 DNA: TGTGCCAGCAAAGGGGATCACAATGAGCAGTTCTTC. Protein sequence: CASKGDHNEQFF.

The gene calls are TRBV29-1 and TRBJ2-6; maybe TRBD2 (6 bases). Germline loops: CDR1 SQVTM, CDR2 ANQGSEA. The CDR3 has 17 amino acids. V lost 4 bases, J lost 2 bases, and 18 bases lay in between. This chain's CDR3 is CSVVAGLSSAGANVLTF. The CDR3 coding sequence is TGCAGCGTTGTGGCGGGACTCAGTTCTGCTGGGGCCAACGTCCTGACTTTC.